A selection of T cell receptor beta chains follows, all from one sample in a study of Ad26.COV2.S vaccination and SARS-CoV-2 variants. Sequencing used immunoSEQ multiplex PCR; TCRdb keeps in-frame clones, though not all of them. There are some 320,000 clones in the sample; roughly 80% occur only once, and approximately 2% lies in the top ten. The sample consisted of peripheral blood, taken in a trial of Ad26.COV2.S vaccine versus placebo. Receptors originate from a person between 18 and 65 years old who received the Ad26.COV2.S COVID-19 vaccine or a placebo. Both conserved end residues are part of each CDR3. D genes are given only for firm matches. The size field is filled for only some rows; it gives once, few, many or a size class.

abundance | j_gene | v_gene | len | d_gene | CDR3aa | CDR3nt
- | TRBJ2-1 | TRBV4-2 | 16 | - | CASSWSAGVVLDEQFF | TGTGCCAGCAGCTGGTCGGCAGGGGTTGTCTTGGATGAGCAGTTCTTC
- | TRBJ1-2 | TRBV9 | 13 | - | CASSQAQNYGYTF | TGTGCCAGCAGCCAGGCCCAGAACTATGGCTACACCTTC
- | TRBJ1-5 | TRBV2 | 16 | - | CASSEALPSDSQPQHF | TGTGCCAGCAGTGAAGCGCTACCGTCGGATAGCCAGCCCCAGCATTTT
- | TRBJ1-1 | TRBV5-5 | 14 | - | CASSFTGGVIEAFF | TGTGCCAGCAGCTTTACAGGAGGGGTAATAGAGGCTTTCTTT
- | TRBJ2-2 | TRBV20-1 | 18 | - | CSASFIGLDRRNTGELFF | TGCAGTGCTAGTTTTATTGGTTTAGACAGGCGGAACACCGGGGAGCTGTTTTTT
- | TRBJ1-3 | TRBV19 | 17 | TRBD1 | CASMSSGTGTSGNTIYF | TGTGCCAGTATGTCGTCCGGGACAGGAACCTCTGGAAACACCATATATTTT
- | TRBJ2-2 | TRBV27 | 12 | - | CASSKNTGELFF | TGTGCCAGCAGTAAGAACACCGGGGAGCTGTTTTTT
- | TRBJ2-7 | TRBV5-1 | 16 | TRBD1 | CASSSDTGGIAYEQYF | TGCGCCAGCAGCTCAGATACAGGGGGAATCGCGTACGAGCAGTACTTC
few | TRBJ1-4 | TRBV6-5 | 13 | TRBD1 | CASRRTGNEKLFF | TGTGCCAGCAGACGGACAGGGAACGAAAAACTGTTTTTT
- | TRBJ1-5 | TRBV30 | 13 | - | CAVSGGLGWPQHF | TGTGCCGTGAGCGGGGGGCTGGGGTGGCCCCAGCATTTT
- | TRBJ2-7 | TRBV6-5 | 14 | TRBD2 | CASSYSWGGGEQYF | TGTGCCAGCAGTTACTCGTGGGGCGGGGGGGAGCAGTACTTC
- | TRBJ1-1 | TRBV5-4 | 13 | - | CASSLDINTEAFF | TGTGCCAGCAGCTTGGATATTAACACTGAAGCTTTCTTT
- | TRBJ2-1 | TRBV5-4 | 15 | - | CASEKGVTGDNEQFF | TGTGCCAGCGAGAAAGGAGTGACAGGTGATAATGAGCAGTTCTTC
few | TRBJ2-5 | TRBV6-5 | 13 | - | CASTQTPQETQYF | TGTGCCAGCACGCAAACACCTCAAGAGACCCAGTACTTC
- | TRBJ1-1 | TRBV11-3 | 13 | - | CASSTNRDTEAFF | TGTGCCAGCAGCACTAACAGGGACACTGAAGCTTTCTTT
- | TRBJ2-2 | TRBV11-2 | 17 | TRBD1 | CASSTPGQGAHSGELFF | TGTGCCAGCAGCACGCCGGGACAGGGGGCTCACAGCGGGGAGCTGTTTTTT
- | TRBJ2-3 | TRBV7-6 | 15 | TRBD1 | CASSGRDRVTDTQYF | TGTGCCAGCAGCGGGAGGGACAGGGTCACAGATACGCAGTATTTT
once | TRBJ2-2 | TRBV5-4 | 13 | - | CASSRKFTGELFF | TGTGCCAGCAGCCGAAAATTCACCGGGGAGCTGTTTTTT
- | TRBJ1-2 | TRBV18 | 16 | - | CASSRLGRKEFYGYTF | TGTGCCAGCTCACGGCTGGGACGGAAAGAATTCTATGGCTACACCTTC
- | TRBJ2-7 | TRBV28 | 11 | - | CASSLLYEQYF | TGTGCCAGCAGTCTATTATACGAGCAGTACTTC
- | TRBJ1-1 | TRBV5-1 | 13 | - | CASSRVLNTEAFF | TGCGCCAGCAGTCGCGTATTGAACACTGAAGCTTTCTTT
- | TRBJ1-6 | TRBV6-5 | 15 | TRBD1 | CASRKLHRGNSPLHF | TGTGCCAGCAGGAAACTACACAGGGGTAATTCACCCCTCCACTTT
- | TRBJ2-7 | TRBV6-5 | 14 | - | CASSADLNPHEQYF | TGTGCCAGCAGCGCGGACTTAAATCCCCACGAGCAGTACTTC
few | TRBJ1-2 | TRBV29-1 | 11 | - | CSFAGTEGYTF | TGCAGCTTTGCCGGGACCGAAGGCTACACCTTC
- | TRBJ1-3 | TRBV7-9 | 16 | TRBD1 | CASSSPRQGAVNTIYF | TGTGCCAGCAGCTCACCCCGACAGGGGGCTGTAAACACCATATATTTT
once | TRBJ2-3 | TRBV28 | 15 | - | CASTSGLGGADTQYF | TGTGCCAGCACCTCGGGCCTCGGGGGAGCAGATACGCAGTATTTT
- | TRBJ1-1 | TRBV18 | 13 | TRBD1 | CASSPDRGTPAFF | TGTGCCAGCTCGCCGGACAGGGGTACACCAGCTTTCTTT
- | TRBJ2-1 | TRBV6-1 | 14 | - | CASSERGFYNEQFF | TGTGCCAGCAGTGAACGGGGATTCTACAATGAGCAGTTCTTC
- | TRBJ2-1 | TRBV3-1/TRBV3-2 | 15 | - | CASSLARSSYNEQFF | TGTGCCAGCAGCCTAGCGCGGAGCTCCTACAATGAGCAGTTCTTC
- | TRBJ2-1 | TRBV2 | 15 | - | CASSVSGPSYNEQFF | TGTGCCAGCAGTGTAAGCGGGCCCTCCTACAATGAGCAGTTCTTC
once | TRBJ1-2 | TRBV28 | 13 | - | CASSSASLQTYTF | TGTGCCAGCAGTTCGGCTTCTCTGCAAACCTACACCTTC
- | TRBJ2-2 | TRBV6-4 | 14 | TRBD1 | CASSRDSYTGELFF | TGTGCCAGCAGTAGGGACAGCTACACCGGGGAGCTGTTTTTT
- | TRBJ1-5 | TRBV19 | 17 | - | CASRGRTAGFSNQPQHF | TGTGCCAGTAGGGGGAGGACAGCAGGATTTAGCAATCAGCCCCAGCATTTT
- | TRBJ2-5 | TRBV11-3 | 17 | TRBD2 | CASSSPPASGAQETQYF | TGTGCCAGCAGCTCCCCCCCGGCTAGCGGGGCTCAAGAGACCCAGTACTTC
- | TRBJ1-2 | TRBV9 | 13 | - | CASTLSSNYGYTF | TGTGCCAGCACCTTAAGCAGTAACTATGGCTACACCTTC
once | TRBJ2-5 | TRBV3-1/TRBV3-2 | 14 | TRBD2 | CASSKRAGEETQYF | TGTGCCAGCAGCAAGAGAGCGGGGGAGGAGACCCAGTACTTC
once | TRBJ2-7 | TRBV28 | 15 | TRBD2 | CASSLVGGGLHEQYF | TGTGCCAGCAGTTTAGTTGGGGGAGGGCTTCACGAGCAGTACTTC
- | TRBJ1-3 | TRBV18 | 16 | - | CASSPYKGNSGNTIYF | TGTGCCAGCTCACCATACAAGGGGAACTCTGGAAACACCATATATTTT
- | TRBJ2-1 | TRBV2 | 15 | TRBD1 | CASSGTGGNYNEQFF | TGTGCCAGCAGCGGGACAGGGGGAAACTACAATGAGCAGTTCTTC
once | TRBJ2-7 | TRBV19 | 14 | - | CASGTGLGSYEQYF | TGTGCCAGTGGAACAGGTTTGGGGTCCTACGAGCAGTACTTC
- | TRBJ1-4 | TRBV7-9 | 17 | TRBD1 | CASSPRRGTGDGEKLFF | TGTGCCAGCAGCCCGCGCAGGGGGACAGGGGACGGGGAAAAACTGTTTTTT
- | TRBJ2-3 | TRBV28 | 16 | - | CASSPPQGTGTDTQYF | TGTGCCAGCAGTCCTCCCCAGGGTACAGGGACAGATACGCAGTATTTT
- | TRBJ2-7 | TRBV10-3 | 14 | - | CAIRVSGNSYEQYF | TGTGCCATCAGGGTATCGGGGAACTCCTACGAGCAGTACTTC
- | TRBJ2-1 | TRBV11-2 | 13 | TRBD1 | CASSLGTGVEQFF | TGTGCCAGCAGCTTAGGCACAGGGGTCGAGCAGTTCTTC
- | TRBJ1-1 | TRBV10-1 | 14 | TRBD1 | CASSGQGYGTEAFF | TGCGCCAGCAGTGGACAGGGTTACGGCACTGAAGCTTTCTTT
- | TRBJ2-5 | TRBV4-2 | 15 | TRBD2 | CASSQESGGAKTQYF | TGTGCCAGCAGCCAAGAGAGCGGGGGGGCAAAGACCCAGTACTTC
- | TRBJ1-1 | TRBV10-3 | 15 | - | CATSERGSLNTEAFF | TGTGCCACCAGCGAGCGGGGATCCTTGAACACTGAAGCTTTCTTT
- | TRBJ1-2 | TRBV30 | 14 | TRBD1 | CAWRRDRGIYGYTF | TGTGCCTGGAGAAGGGACAGGGGGATTTATGGCTACACCTTC
- | TRBJ1-1 | TRBV14 | 13 | - | CASSQAGDQAAFF | TGTGCCAGCAGCCAAGCAGGGGACCAGGCAGCTTTCTTT
- | TRBJ2-5 | TRBV9 | 14 | - | CASSVGRQQETQYF | TGTGCCAGCAGCGTAGGGAGACAGCAAGAGACCCAGTACTTC
- | TRBJ2-5 | TRBV5-1 | 13 | TRBD2 | CASTRAGMETQYF | TGCGCCAGCACAAGAGCGGGGATGGAGACCCAGTACTTC
- | TRBJ2-7 | TRBV7-8 | 15 | - | CASSPSFFSSYEQYF | TGTGCCAGCAGCCCTTCTTTTTTCAGTTCCTACGAGCAGTACTTC
- | TRBJ1-2 | TRBV5-1 | 15 | - | CASSTNPGHHYGYTF | TGCGCCAGCAGCACGAACCCGGGACACCACTATGGCTACACCTTC